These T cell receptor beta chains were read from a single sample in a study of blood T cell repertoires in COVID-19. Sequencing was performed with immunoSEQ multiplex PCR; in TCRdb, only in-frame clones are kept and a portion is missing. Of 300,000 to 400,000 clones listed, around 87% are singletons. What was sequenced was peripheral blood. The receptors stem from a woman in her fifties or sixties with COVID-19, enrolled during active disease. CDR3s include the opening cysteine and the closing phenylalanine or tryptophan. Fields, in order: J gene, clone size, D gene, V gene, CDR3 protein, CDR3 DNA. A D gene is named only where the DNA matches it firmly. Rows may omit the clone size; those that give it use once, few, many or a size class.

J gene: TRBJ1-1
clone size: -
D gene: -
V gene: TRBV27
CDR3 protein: CASSLSISPRFTEAFF
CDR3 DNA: TGTGCCAGCAGTTTATCTATATCCCCACGGTTCACTGAAGCTTTCTTT

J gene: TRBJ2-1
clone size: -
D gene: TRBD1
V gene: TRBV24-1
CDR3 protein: CATSDGQGGRNEQFF
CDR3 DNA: TGTGCCACCAGTGATGGACAGGGGGGCCGTAATGAGCAGTTCTTC

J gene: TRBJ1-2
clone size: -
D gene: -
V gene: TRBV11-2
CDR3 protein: CASARTSANYGYTF
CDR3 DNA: TGTGCCAGCGCACGGACTTCGGCTAACTATGGCTACACCTTC

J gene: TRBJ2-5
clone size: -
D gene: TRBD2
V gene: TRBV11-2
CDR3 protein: CASSPRLAGEQETQYF
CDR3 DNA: TGTGCCAGCAGCCCCCGACTAGCGGGGGAACAAGAGACCCAGTACTTC

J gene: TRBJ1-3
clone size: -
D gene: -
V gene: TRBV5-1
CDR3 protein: CASSPLGGKGNTIYF
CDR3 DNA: TGCGCCAGCAGCCCCCTCGGAGGGAAAGGAAACACCATATATTTT

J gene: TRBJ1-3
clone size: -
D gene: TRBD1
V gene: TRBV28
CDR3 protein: CASSLGTGGSGNTIYF
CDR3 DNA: TGTGCCAGCAGTTTGGGGACAGGGGGCTCTGGAAACACCATATATTTT

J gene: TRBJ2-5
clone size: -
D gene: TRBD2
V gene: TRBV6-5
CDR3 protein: CASRLSRGYETQYF
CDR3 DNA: TGTGCCAGCAGACTTTCGCGGGGGTACGAGACCCAGTACTTC

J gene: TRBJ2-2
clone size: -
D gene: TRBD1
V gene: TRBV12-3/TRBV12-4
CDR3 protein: CASKGGAPGELFF
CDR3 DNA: TGTGCCAGCAAAGGGGGCGCCCCCGGGGAGCTGTTTTTT

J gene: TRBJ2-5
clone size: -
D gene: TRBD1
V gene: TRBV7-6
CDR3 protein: CASSLDRVTETQYF
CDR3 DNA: TGTGCCAGCAGCCTGGACAGGGTGACCGAGACCCAGTACTTC

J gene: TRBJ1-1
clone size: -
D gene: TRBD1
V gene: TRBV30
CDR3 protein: CAWSQGQLNTEAFF
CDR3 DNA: TGTGCCTGGAGCCAGGGACAGCTGAACACTGAAGCTTTCTTT

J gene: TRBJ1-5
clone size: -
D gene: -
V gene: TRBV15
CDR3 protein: CATSRLGQPQHF
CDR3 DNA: TGTGCCACCAGCAGGCTCGGTCAGCCCCAGCATTTT

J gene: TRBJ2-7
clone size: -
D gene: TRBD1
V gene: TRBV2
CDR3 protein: CASRAGQGAYEQYF
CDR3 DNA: TGTGCCAGCAGAGCGGGACAGGGGGCTTACGAGCAGTACTTC

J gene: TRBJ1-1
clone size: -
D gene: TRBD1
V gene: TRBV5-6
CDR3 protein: CASRQQGSGTEAFF
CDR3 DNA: TGTGCCAGCAGGCAACAGGGGAGTGGGACTGAAGCTTTCTTT

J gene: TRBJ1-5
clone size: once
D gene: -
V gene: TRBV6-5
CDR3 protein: CASGARKGFNQPQHF
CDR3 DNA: TGTGCCAGCGGGGCCAGGAAAGGCTTCAATCAGCCCCAGCATTTT

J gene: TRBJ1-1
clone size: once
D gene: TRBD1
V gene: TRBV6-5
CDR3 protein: CASSSPGQGGTEAFF
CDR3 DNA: TGTGCCAGCAGTTCCCCGGGACAGGGTGGTACTGAAGCTTTCTTT

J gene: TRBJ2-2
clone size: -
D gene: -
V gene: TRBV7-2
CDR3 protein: CASSVGQLMNTGELFF
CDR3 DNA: TGTGCCAGCAGCGTCGGACAGCTCATGAACACCGGGGAGCTGTTTTTT

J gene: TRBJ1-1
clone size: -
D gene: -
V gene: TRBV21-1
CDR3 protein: CASLTRDRMVTEAFF
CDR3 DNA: TGTGCCAGCTTGACCCGGGACAGAATGGTTACTGAAGCTTTCTTT

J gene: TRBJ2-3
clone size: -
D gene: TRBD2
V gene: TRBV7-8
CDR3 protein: CASSSLAGRRTDTQYF
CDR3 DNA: TGTGCCAGCAGCTCCTTAGCGGGGCGCCGCACAGATACGCAGTATTTT

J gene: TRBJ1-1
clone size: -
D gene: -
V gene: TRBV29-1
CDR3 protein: CSATQGVTEAFF
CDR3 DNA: TGCAGCGCCACACAGGGAGTCACTGAAGCTTTCTTT

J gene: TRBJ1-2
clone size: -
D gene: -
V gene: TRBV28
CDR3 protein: CASSFSSSNFFYGYTF
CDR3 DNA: TGTGCCAGCAGTTTTTCGTCCTCCAACTTCTTCTATGGCTACACCTTC

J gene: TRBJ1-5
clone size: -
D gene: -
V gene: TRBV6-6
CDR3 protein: CASSTLGGYKPQHF
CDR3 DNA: TGTGCCAGCAGTACGCTCGGGGGGTATAAGCCCCAGCATTTT

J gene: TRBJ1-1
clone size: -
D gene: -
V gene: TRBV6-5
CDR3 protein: CASKQGQNTEAFF
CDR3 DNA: TGTGCCAGCAAACAGGGACAGAACACTGAAGCTTTCTTT

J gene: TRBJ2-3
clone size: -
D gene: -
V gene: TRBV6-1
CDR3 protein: CASSEVTHPSTDTQYF
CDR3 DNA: TGTGCCAGCAGTGAAGTGACACATCCTAGCACAGATACGCAGTATTTT

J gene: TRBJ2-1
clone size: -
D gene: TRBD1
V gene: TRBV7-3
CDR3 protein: CASSSQGAQGDEQFF
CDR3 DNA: TGTGCCAGCAGTTCCCAGGGGGCGCAAGGGGATGAGCAGTTCTTC

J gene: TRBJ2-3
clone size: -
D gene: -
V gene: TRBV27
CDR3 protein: CASSSWTPSTDTQYF
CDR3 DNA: TGTGCCAGCAGTTCCTGGACTCCCAGCACAGATACGCAGTATTTT

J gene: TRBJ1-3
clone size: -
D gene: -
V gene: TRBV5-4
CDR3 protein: CASSLYGSSGNTIYF
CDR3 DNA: TGTGCCAGCAGCTTGTACGGGAGCTCTGGAAACACCATATATTTT

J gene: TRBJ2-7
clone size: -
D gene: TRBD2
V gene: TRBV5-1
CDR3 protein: CASSYGKLGGTSHEQYF
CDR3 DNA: TGCGCCAGCAGCTACGGCAAATTGGGAGGGACCTCCCACGAGCAGTACTTC

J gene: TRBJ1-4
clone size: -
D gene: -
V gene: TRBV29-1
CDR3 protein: CSAFRWGAEKLFF
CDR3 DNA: TGCAGCGCTTTTAGATGGGGCGCTGAAAAACTGTTTTTT

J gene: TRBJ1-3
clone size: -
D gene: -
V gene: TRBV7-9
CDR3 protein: CASSGGLSPLGNTIYF
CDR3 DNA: TGTGCCAGCTCGGGGGGACTTTCTCCCCTTGGAAACACCATATATTTT

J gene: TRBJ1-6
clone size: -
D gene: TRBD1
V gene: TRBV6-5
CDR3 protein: CASSTGTGNSPLHF
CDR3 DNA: TGTGCCAGCAGTACCGGGACAGGGAATTCACCCCTCCACTTT

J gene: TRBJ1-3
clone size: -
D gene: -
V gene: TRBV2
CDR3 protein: CASSERGNGNTIYF
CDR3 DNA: TGTGCCAGCAGTGAAAGGGGGAATGGAAACACCATATATTTT

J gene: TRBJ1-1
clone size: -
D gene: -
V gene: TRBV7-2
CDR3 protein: CASSFTGKVTEAFF
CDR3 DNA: TGTGCCAGCAGCTTCACAGGAAAAGTAACTGAAGCTTTCTTT

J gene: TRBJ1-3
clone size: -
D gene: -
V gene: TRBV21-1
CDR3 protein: CASSSQGLDGNTIYF
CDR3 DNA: TGTGCCAGCAGCAGCCAGGGGTTGGATGGAAACACCATATATTTT

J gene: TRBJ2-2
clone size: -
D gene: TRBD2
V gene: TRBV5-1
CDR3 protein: CASSLVAGGPNTGELFF
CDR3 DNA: TGCGCCAGCAGCTTGGTCGCGGGGGGGCCGAACACCGGGGAGCTGTTTTTT

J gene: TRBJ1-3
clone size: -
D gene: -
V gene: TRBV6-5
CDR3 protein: CASSLTGTGNTIYF
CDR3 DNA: TGTGCCAGCAGCCTTACAGGGACTGGAAACACCATATATTTT

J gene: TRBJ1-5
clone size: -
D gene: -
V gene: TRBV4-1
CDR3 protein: CASSQDLSSNQPQHF
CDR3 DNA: TGCGCCAGCAGCCAAGATTTAAGTAGTAACCAGCCCCAGCATTTT

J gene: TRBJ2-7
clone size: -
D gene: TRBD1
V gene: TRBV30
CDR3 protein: CAWSPDRGYEQYF
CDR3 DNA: TGTGCCTGGAGTCCGGACAGGGGCTACGAGCAGTACTTC

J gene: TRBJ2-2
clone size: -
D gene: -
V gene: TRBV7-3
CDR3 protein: CASSLQGTGELFF
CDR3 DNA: TGTGCCAGCAGCTTGCAGGGCACCGGGGAGCTGTTTTTT

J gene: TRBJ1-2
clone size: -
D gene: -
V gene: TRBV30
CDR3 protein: CAWVQNLYGYTF
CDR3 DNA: TGTGCCTGGGTCCAGAACCTCTATGGCTACACCTTC

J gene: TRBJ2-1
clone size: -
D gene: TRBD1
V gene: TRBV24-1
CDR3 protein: CATSDDHRGSNEQFF
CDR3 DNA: TGTGCCACCAGTGATGACCACAGGGGGTCCAATGAGCAGTTCTTC

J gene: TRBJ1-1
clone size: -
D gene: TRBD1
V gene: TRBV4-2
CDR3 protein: CASSLEFEDRGIAFF
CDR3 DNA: TGTGCCAGCAGCTTGGAGTTTGAGGACAGGGGGATAGCTTTCTTT

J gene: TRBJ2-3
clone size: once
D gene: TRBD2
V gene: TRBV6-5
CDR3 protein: CASLRIAGGTDTQYF
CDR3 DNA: TGTGCCAGCCTCCGGATAGCGGGGGGCACAGATACGCAGTATTTT

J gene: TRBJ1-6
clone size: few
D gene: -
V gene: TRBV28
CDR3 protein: CASSSPGGSYNSPLHF
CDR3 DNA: TGTGCCAGCAGTTCACCGGGGGGTTCCTATAATTCACCCCTCCACTTT

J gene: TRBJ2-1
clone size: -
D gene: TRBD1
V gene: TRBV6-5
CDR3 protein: CASRQGQRRNEQFF
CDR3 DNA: TGTGCCAGCAGACAGGGGCAAAGACGCAATGAGCAGTTCTTC

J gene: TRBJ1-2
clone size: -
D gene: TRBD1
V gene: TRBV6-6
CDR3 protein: CASTSGDRAYGYTF
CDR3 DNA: TGTGCCAGCACGAGTGGAGACAGGGCCTATGGCTACACCTTC

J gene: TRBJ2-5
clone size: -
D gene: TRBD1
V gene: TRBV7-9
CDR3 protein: CASSTGQLLSEETQYF
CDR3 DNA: TGTGCCAGCAGCACGGGACAGCTTCTAAGCGAAGAGACCCAGTACTTC

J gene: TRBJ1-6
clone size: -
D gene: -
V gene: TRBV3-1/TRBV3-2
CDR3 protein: CASSPLGRDSPLHF
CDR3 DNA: TGTGCCAGCAGCCCGCTAGGGAGGGATTCACCCCTCCACTTT

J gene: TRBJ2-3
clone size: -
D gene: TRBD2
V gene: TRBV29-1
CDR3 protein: CSVPGGRAASTDTQYF
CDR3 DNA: TGCAGCGTCCCGGGGGGGAGGGCGGCTAGCACAGATACGCAGTATTTT

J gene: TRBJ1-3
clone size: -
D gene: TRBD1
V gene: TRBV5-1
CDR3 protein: CASSSGTGGGNTIYF
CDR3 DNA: TGCGCCAGCAGCTCCGGGACAGGGGGTGGAAACACCATATATTTT

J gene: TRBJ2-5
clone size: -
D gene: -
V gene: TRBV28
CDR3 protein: CASSVPGVGTQYF
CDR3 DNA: TGTGCCAGCAGTGTTCCGGGGGTGGGGACCCAGTACTTC

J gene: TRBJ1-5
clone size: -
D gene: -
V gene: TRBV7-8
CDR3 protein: CASSSGTSPLNQPQHF
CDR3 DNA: TGTGCCAGCAGCTCAGGGACATCTCCCCTTAATCAGCCCCAGCATTTT

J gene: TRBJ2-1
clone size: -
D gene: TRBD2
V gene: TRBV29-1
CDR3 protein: CSTTRGGAQDEQFF
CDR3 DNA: TGCAGCACCACCCGCGGGGGGGCTCAAGATGAGCAGTTCTTC

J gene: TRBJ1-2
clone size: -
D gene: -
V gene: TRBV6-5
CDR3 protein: CASSSPQVGYTF
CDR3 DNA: TGTGCCAGCAGTTCCCCCCAGGTTGGCTACACCTTC